This TCR beta chain was sequenced during a study of T cell responses to AZD1222 COVID-19 vaccine. General study results and limits: At baseline, seropositivity was found in only a handful of AZD1222 recipients. No day 14 peak samples; only post-peak repertoires were characterized. White British people made up most donors, females outnumbered males, and clonal diversity was possibly underestimated.

A note on this clone: Its target is unknown.

TCRdb keeps only in-frame clones here, not all; method: immunoSEQ multiplex PCR. The sample yields under 200,000 clones, approximately 90% seen once. Germline loops: CDR1 LNHNV, CDR2 YYDKDF (reference sequence). V was pared by 4 bases and J by 5 bases, with 15 bases between. The CDR3 length is 15 residues. The TCR comes from an adult in good health. J is TRBJ2-1 and V is TRBV15, with a possible D match to TRBD2 (6 bases). This specimen was peripheral blood, taken on day 0 of AZD1222 vaccination. CDR3 in DNA: TGTGCCACCAGCACTGGTGGTAGCGGACACAATGAGCAGTTCTTC. Protein sequence: CATSTGGSGHNEQFF.